The 2 T cell receptor beta chains reported below all come from one sample, sequenced in a study of T cells in Graves' hyperthyroidism and ophthalmopathy. Amplification of TCR beta CDR3 regions was performed using RNA transcripts as template. An initial round of RT-PCR targeting the TCR CDR3 relied on the HTBI primer set. TCRdb ran MiXCR on the multiplex PCR reads and lists one entry per CDR3 protein. The data show 700,000 or so distinct CDR3 sequences, roughly 17% seen once. Sequencing was done on a sample of blood. The receptors come from a man younger than 35 with Graves' hyperthyroidism.

This sequence joins TRBV6-1 and TRBJ2-7; 7 positions agree with TRBD2. Germline V lookup: CDR1 MNHNS, CDR2 SASEGT. The V gene end was trimmed by 10 bases and the J gene end by 1 base; junction bases not matched to a gene: 13. This CDR3 spans 15 amino acids. The CDR3 nucleotides are TGTGCCACCTCTCAAGGGGCTAGCGGTTCCTACGAGCAGTACTTC. This gives the protein CATSQGASGSYEQYF.

There are many counts of this clonotype. The chain links TRBV7-3 to TRBJ2-1; weak D call: TRBD2 (5 bases). V lost 8 bases, J lost 1 base, and 18 bases lay in between. CDR1 and CDR2 (germline): SGHTA, FQGTGA. CDR3 size: 16 residues. CDR3 sequence: CASSSSRARSYNEQFF. The CDR3 DNA sequence: TGTGCCAGCTCGTCGTCGAGGGCCCGATCCTACAATGAGCAGTTCTTC. The whole variable domain, remainder taken from reference TRBV7-3 and TRBJ2-1, is GAGVSQTPSNKVTEKGKYVELRCDPISGHTALYWYRQSLGQGPEFLIYFQGTGAADDSGLPNDRFFAVRPEGSVSTLKIQRTERGDSAVYLCASSSSRARSYNEQFFGPGTRLTVL.